This TCR beta chain was captured by sequencing in a study of cytomegalovirus exposure and HLA in healthy donors. Data came from immunoSEQ multiplex PCR; TCRdb stores just in-frame clones and leaves some out. The sample records about 130,000 clones, about 90% being singletons. The V gene's germline CDR1 is SGDLS and CDR2 YYNGEE. The length of the CDR3 is 15 residues. Trimming removed 6 bases from V and 4 bases from J; junction bases left unmatched: 8. The TCR was taken from a woman aged 25 to 39 in good health and CMV-seropositive. Sequenced input: PBMCs. This chain uses TRBV9 with TRBJ2-2, with 8 bases lining up with TRBD2. For the CDR3, the DNA is TGTGCCAGCACCCCTCGGGAGGGGAGCACCGGGGAGCTGTTTTTT. Translation gives CASTPREGSTGELFF.